This T cell receptor beta chain is from a study of blood T cell repertoires in COVID-19. Study information: COVID-19 samples collected from the United States, Italy and Spain covered acute and convalescent phases. In each case, the material was cDNA or gDNA derived from T cells, B-cell-depleted T cells, or PBMCs.

Germline CDR1 is SGHRS and CDR2 is YFSETQ. This CDR3 has 14 residues. V gave up 3 bases and J gave up 3 bases, with 12 bases separating them. Generated by immunoSEQ multiplex PCR, the TCRdb table keeps only in-frame clones and is missing some. The table lists more than 120,000 clones, around nine tenths of them singletons. The sample was peripheral blood. This receptor was identified in a human donor in a cohort sampled during active COVID-19. The V gene is TRBV5-1, the J gene TRBJ1-2; TRBD1 might be the D (6 bases). The CDR3: CASSSGAGDYGYTF. CDR3 bases: TGCGCCAGCAGCTCGGGGGCGGGGGACTATGGCTACACCTTC.